This T cell receptor (beta chain) was obtained from a study of T cell responses to AZD1222 COVID-19 vaccine. Study-level points and caveats: Repertoire sampling happened only post peak T cell response. It should be noted that donors were predominantly white British and more often female, and clonal diversity was possibly underestimated. Across spike, vaccine-associated CD4 TCRs were found, dominant at 160-218 and 743-854.

The CDR3 has 17 residues. V lost 5 bases, J lost 1 base, and 11 bases stayed unmatched. The germline V gene has CDR1 LNHNV and CDR2 YYDKDF (reference sequence). Assay: immunoSEQ multiplex PCR; the TCRdb copy retains only in-frame clones and omits some. This sample yields about 150,000 clones, of which about 91% are seen a single time; 4.4% belongs to the top ten. Of note for this clone: Its cognate antigen is unknown.

The source was peripheral blood, collected on day 0 of AZD1222 vaccination. The chain carries TRBV15 and TRBJ2-3; 8 positions match TRBD2. The source of this sequence is an adult in good health. The CDR3 region has the DNA TGTGCCACCAGCCTCCGTAGAGCGGGAGTTGGCACAGATACGCAGTATTTT. Amino acid sequence: CATSLRRAGVGTDTQYF.